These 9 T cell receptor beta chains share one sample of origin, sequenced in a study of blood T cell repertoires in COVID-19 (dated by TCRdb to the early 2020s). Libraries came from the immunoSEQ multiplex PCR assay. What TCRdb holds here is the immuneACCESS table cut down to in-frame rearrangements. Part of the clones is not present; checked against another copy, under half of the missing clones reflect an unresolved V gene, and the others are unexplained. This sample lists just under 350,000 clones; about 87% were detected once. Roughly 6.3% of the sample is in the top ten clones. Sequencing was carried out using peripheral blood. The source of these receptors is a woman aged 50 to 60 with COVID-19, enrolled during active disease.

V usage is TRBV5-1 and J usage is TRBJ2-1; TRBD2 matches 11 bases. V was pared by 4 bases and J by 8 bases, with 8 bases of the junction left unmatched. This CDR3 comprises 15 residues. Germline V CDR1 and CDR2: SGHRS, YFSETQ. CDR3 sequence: CASSGLAGGPHEQFF. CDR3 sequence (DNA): TGCGCCAGCAGCGGATTAGCGGGAGGGCCTCATGAGCAGTTCTTC.

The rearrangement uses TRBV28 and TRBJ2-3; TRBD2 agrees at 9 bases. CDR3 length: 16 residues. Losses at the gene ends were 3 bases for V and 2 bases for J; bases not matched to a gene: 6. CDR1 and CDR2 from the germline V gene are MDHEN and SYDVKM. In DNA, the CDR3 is TGTGCCAGCAGTTTTATGAGCGGGAGGCCCACAGATACGCAGTATTTT. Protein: CASSFMSGRPTDTQYF.

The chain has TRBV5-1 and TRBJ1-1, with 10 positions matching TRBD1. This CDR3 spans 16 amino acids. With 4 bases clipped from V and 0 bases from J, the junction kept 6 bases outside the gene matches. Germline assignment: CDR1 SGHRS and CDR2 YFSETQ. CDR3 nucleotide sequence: TGCGCCAGCAGCCCTTGGACAGGGGGGTTGAACACTGAAGCTTTCTTT. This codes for CASSPWTGGLNTEAFF.

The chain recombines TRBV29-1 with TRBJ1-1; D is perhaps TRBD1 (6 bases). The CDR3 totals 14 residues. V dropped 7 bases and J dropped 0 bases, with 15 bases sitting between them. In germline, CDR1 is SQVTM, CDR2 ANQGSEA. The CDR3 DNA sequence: TGCAGCGCGACGGGCCAGGGGTTGAACACTGAAGCTTTCTTT. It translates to CSATGQGLNTEAFF. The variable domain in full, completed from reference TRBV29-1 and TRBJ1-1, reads SAVISQKPSRDICQRGTSLTIQCQVDSQVTMMFWYRQQPGQSLTLIATANQGSEATYESGFVIDKFPISRPNLTFSTLTVSNMSPEDSSIYLCSATGQGLNTEAFFGQGTRLTVV.

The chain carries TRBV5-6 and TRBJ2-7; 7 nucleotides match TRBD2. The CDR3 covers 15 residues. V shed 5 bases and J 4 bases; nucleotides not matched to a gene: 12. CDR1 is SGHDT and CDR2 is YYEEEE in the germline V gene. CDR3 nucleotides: TGTGCCAGCAGTAGAAAGACTAGCTTTACTTACGAGCAGTACTTC. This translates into CASSRKTSFTYEQYF. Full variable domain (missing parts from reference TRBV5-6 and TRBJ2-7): DAGVTQSPTHLIKTRGQQVTLRCSPKSGHDTVSWYQQALGQGPQFIFQYYEEEERQRGNFPDRFSGHQFPNYSSELNVNALLLGDSALYLCASSRKTSFTYEQYFGPGTRLTVT.

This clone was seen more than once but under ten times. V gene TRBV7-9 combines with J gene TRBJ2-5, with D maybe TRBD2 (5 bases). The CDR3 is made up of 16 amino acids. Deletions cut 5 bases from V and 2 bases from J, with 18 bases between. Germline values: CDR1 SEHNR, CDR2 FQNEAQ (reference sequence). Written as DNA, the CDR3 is TGTGCCAGCAGCCGGGGTCCCGCGGAAGGGCAAGAGACCCAGTACTTC. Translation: CASSRGPAEGQETQYF.

The CDR3 DNA sequence: TGTGCCAGCAGCCAAAAGGGGTACAACAGTCACACTGAAGCTTTCTTT. It yields the protein CASSQKGYNSHTEAFF. The V call is TRBV3-1 (or the pseudogene TRBV3-2), the J call TRBJ1-1; perhaps TRBD1 as D (5 bases). With 2 bases removed from V and 3 bases from J, the gap between germline ends came to 16 bases. Germline V CDR1 and CDR2: LGHDT, YNNKEL (reference sequence). This CDR3 spans 16 amino acids.

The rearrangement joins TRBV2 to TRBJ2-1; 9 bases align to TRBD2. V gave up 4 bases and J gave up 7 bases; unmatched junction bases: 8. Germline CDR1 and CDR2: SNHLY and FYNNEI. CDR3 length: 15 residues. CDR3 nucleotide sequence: TGTGCCAGCAGTGTTGCTAGCGGGACGGGGAATGAGCAGTTCTTC. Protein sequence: CASSVASGTGNEQFF.

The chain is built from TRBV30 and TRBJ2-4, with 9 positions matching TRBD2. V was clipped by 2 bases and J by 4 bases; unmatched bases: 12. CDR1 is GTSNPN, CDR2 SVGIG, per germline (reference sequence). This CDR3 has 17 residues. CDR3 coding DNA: TGTGCCTGGAGTCCGGGGGTAGCGGGAGTTAGTAAAAACATTCAGTACTTC. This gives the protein CAWSPGVAGVSKNIQYF. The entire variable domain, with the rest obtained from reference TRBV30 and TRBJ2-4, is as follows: SQTIHQWPATLVQPVGSPLSLECTVEGTSNPNLYWYRQAAGRGLQLLFYSVGIGQISSEVPQNLSASRPQDRQFILSSKKLLLSDSGFYLCAWSPGVAGVSKNIQYFGAGTRLSVL.